Listed below are T cell receptor beta chains from one sample, sequenced in a study of cytomegalovirus exposure and HLA in healthy donors. Clones were sequenced by immunoSEQ multiplex PCR, and TCRdb holds only the in-frame ones, with some missing. Of about 250,000 clones detected, roughly 87% appear once; the ten largest clones hold around 12%. Sequenced material: PBMCs. Receptors originate from a man aged 18 to 35 in good health and CMV-seropositive. Each CDR3 is given without its conserved first and last residue. Each record gives: D gene, clone size, V gene, J gene, CDR3 protein. D genes are given only for firm matches. Where a row states a size, it is once, few, many or the class of an expanded clone; other rows omit it.

>NA|NA|TRBV11-2|TRBJ2-1
ASSFQGNEQF
>NA|few|TRBV7-9|TRBJ1-2
ASSTGIYGYT
>NA|NA|TRBV5-6|TRBJ1-5
ASSLGDQPQH
>TRBD2|NA|TRBV27|TRBJ2-1
ASSPGLAGGSSYNEQF
>NA|NA|TRBV9|TRBJ2-5
ASSVGGLRAQETQY
>TRBD1|NA|TRBV18|TRBJ2-7
ASWSGQVIGEQY
>NA|NA|TRBV30|TRBJ2-6
AWRLPGANVLT
>NA|NA|TRBV9|TRBJ1-2
ASSFGQKNYGYT
>NA|NA|TRBV6-6|TRBJ2-1
ASSTFQGSSYNEQF
>NA|NA|TRBV18|TRBJ2-5
ASSPPEGASPETQY
>TRBD1|NA|TRBV29-1|TRBJ2-3
SCSGGTTDTQY
>TRBD1|few|TRBV7-9|TRBJ1-2
ASSFKGADYGYT
>NA|NA|TRBV30|TRBJ1-1
AWTWILTADTEAF
>NA|NA|TRBV28|TRBJ1-1
ASSLRFREAF
>TRBD1|NA|TRBV5-8|TRBJ2-7
ASSFGQGWSYEQY
>NA|NA|TRBV19|TRBJ2-2
ASRGGDTGELF
>TRBD1|NA|TRBV6-5|TRBJ1-2
ASSYTGEAYT
>NA|NA|TRBV29-1|TRBJ2-5
SVEQGETQETQY
>TRBD1|NA|TRBV28|TRBJ1-1
ASSPGTGKAF
>NA|NA|TRBV10-2|TRBJ2-1
ASSESIRFVHEQF
>TRBD2|NA|TRBV4-1|TRBJ2-7
ASSHGTTKAYEQY
>NA|NA|TRBV19|TRBJ1-2
ASQSGGGYT
>TRBD1|few|TRBV5-5|TRBJ1-5
ASSRTGEAQPQH
>TRBD2|NA|TRBV7-3|TRBJ2-7
ASSFLAGPSSYEQY
>NA|NA|TRBV5-6|TRBJ2-1
ASSSGHANEQF
>TRBD1|NA|TRBV4-3|TRBJ2-2
ASSQGTGGNTGELF